Listed below are T cell receptor beta chains from one sample, sequenced in a study of post-analysis software for immune sequencing data. TCRdb re-called the PCR reads with MiXCR, one entry per CDR3 protein. The sample lists roughly 730,000 distinct CDR3 sequences, less than 35% occurring once. Sequenced: blood. The receptors here all came from a girl aged 5-17 years with multiple sclerosis. The CDR3 runs from the conserved cysteine through the conserved F or W. D genes are given only for firm matches.

>NA|TRBV20-1|TRBJ1-2
CSASTRGANYGYTF
>TRBD2|TRBV10-3|TRBJ2-1
CAIRLAGAEQFF
>TRBD2|TRBV20-1|TRBJ2-1
CSASRAGVSYNEQFF
>NA|TRBV21-1|TRBJ2-7
CASSAGRAGEQYF
>TRBD2|TRBV27|NA
CASTPSGGPRNEQFF
>TRBD1|TRBV14|TRBJ2-4
CACPGTDFPRALRGAWEQYF
>NA|TRBV5-1|TRBJ2-1
CASSPTEVGPNNEQFF
>NA|TRBV7-9|TRBJ2-5
CAGSFMSIGVETQYF
>NA|TRBV13|TRBJ2-5
CASSLGDQETQYF
>NA|TRBV29-1|TRBJ2-3
CSVAGSSPDTQYF